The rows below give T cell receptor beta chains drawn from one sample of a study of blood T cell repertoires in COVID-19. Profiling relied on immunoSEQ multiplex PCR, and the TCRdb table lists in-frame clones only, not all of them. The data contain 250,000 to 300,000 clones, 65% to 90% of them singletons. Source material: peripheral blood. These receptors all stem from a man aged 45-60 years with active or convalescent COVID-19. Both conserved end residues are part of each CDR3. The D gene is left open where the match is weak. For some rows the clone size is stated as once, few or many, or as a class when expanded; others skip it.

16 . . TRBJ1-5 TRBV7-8 TGTGCCAGCAGCTTATCTACGGCAGGGAACAATCAGCCCCAGCATTTT CASSLSTAGNNQPQHF
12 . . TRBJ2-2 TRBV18 TGTGCCAGCTCACCATCCATCGGGGAGCTGTTTTTT CASSPSIGELFF
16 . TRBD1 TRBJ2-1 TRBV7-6 TGTGCCAGCAGCCGTATAGGGGACAGTCGGATCGATGAGCAGTTCTTC CASSRIGDSRIDEQFF
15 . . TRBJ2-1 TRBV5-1 TGCGCCAGCAGCTTATCCTCCTCTGGGCCCAGTGAGCAGTTCTTC CASSLSSSGPSEQFF
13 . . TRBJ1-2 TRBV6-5 TGTGCCAGCACCTACGGTAGTACCTATGGCTACACCTTC CASTYGSTYGYTF
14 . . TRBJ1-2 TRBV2 TGTGCCAGCAGTGAAGTACCGGGGAGCTATGGCTACACCTTC CASSEVPGSYGYTF
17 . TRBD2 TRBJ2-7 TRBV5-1 TGCGCCAGCAGCCCTCGGACTAGCGGGCAATTTTCCTACGAGCAGTACTTC CASSPRTSGQFSYEQYF
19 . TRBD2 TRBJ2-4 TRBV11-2 TGTGCCAGCAGCTTAGCGGTGCGGGCGGGAGGGCCCTCTAAAAACATTCAGTACTTC CASSLAVRAGGPSKNIQYF
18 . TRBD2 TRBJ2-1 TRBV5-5 TGTGCCAGCAGCTTGACTCCGGGACTAGCGGGAGGGGTGAATGAGCAGTTCTTC CASSLTPGLAGGVNEQFF
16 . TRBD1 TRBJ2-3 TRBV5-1 TGCGCCAGCAGCAGGGGACAGGGACCAGCCACAGATACGCAGTATTTT CASSRGQGPATDTQYF
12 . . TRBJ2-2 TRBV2 TGTGCCGGCACTGGAACGCGGAGGGAGCTGTTTTTT CAGTGTRRELFF
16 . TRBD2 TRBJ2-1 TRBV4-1 TGCGCCAGCAGCCAAGAGGGGGGGAGATTTTACAATGAGCAGTTCTTC CASSQEGGRFYNEQFF
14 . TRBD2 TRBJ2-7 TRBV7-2 TGTGCCAGCAGCTTAGGGGGACTAGGTTACGAGCAGTACTTC CASSLGGLGYEQYF
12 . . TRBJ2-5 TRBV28 TGTGCCAGCAGTTCAGCGCAAGAGACCCAGTACTTC CASSSAQETQYF
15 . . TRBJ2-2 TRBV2 TGTGCCAGCAGTGTAAAGTCAGGCGACACCGGGGAGCTGTTTTTT CASSVKSGDTGELFF
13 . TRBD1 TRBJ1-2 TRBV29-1 TGCAGCGTTGAAGGAGGGGGCCCCTATGGCTACACCTTC CSVEGGGPYGYTF
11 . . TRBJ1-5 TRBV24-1 TGTGCCACCTTCCGGTTACGGCCCCAGCATTTT CATFRLRPQHF
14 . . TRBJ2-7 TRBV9 TGTGCCAGCAGCAGGGGGGGCCTGAACTACGAGCAGTACTTC CASSRGGLNYEQYF
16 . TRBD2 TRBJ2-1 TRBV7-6 TGTGCCAGCAGCTCTAGCGGAGGAAGCTCCTACAATGAGCAGTTCTTC CASSSSGGSSYNEQFF
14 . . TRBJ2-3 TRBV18 TGTGCCAGCTCACCCGGTCAAAACGCAGATACGCAGTATTTT CASSPGQNADTQYF
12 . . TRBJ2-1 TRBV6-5 TGTGCCAGCCCCACCCCGGAGCATGAGCAGTTCTTC CASPTPEHEQFF
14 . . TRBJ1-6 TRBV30 TGTGCCTGGAGTTCAACGGGAACCCACCGACCCCTCCACTTT CAWSSTGTHRPLHF
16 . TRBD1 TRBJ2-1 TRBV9 TGTGCCAGCAGCGTAGCGAGAGGACAGGGAGGCAATGAGCAGTTCTTC CASSVARGQGGNEQFF
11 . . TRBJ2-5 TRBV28 TGTGCCAGCAGTAGCCGAGAGACCCAGTACTTC CASSSRETQYF
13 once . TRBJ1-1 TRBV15 TGTGCCACCAGCAGAGATCGAGAGGCTGAAGCTTTCTTT CATSRDREAEAFF
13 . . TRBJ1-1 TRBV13 TGTGCCAGCAGGTACACAGGAAGCACTGAAGCTTTCTTT CASRYTGSTEAFF
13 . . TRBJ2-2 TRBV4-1 TGCGCCAGCAGCTATAGTTTCACCGGGGAGCTGTTTTTT CASSYSFTGELFF
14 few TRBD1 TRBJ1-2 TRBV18 TGTGCCAGCTCACGGACAGGGGTAGACTATGGCTACACCTTC CASSRTGVDYGYTF
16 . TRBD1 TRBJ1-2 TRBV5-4 TGTGCCAGCACCTACCCGGGACAGGGATCCAACTATGGCTACACCTTC CASTYPGQGSNYGYTF
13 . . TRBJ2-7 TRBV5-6 TGTGCCAGCAGCCGGACTTCTACCTACGAGCAGTACTTC CASSRTSTYEQYF
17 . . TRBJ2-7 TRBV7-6 TGTGCCAGCAGCTTAGTTTCCATCGCGTCTAGCTCCTACGAGCAGTACTTC CASSLVSIASSSYEQYF
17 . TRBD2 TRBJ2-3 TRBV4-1 TGCGCCAGCAGCCAACGAAATATGGCGGGGGGTACAGATACGCAGTATTTT CASSQRNMAGGTDTQYF
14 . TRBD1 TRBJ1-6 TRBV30 TGTGCCTGGAGTGGACAGGGTCGTAATTCACCCCTCCACTTT CAWSGQGRNSPLHF
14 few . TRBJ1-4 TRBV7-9 TGTGCCAGCAGCTTGACCGCCGAGGGCGAAAAACTGTTTTTT CASSLTAEGEKLFF
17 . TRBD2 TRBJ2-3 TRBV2 TGTGCCAGCAGTGATTCTAGCGGGCCGGGGGACACAGATACGCAGTATTTT CASSDSSGPGDTDTQYF
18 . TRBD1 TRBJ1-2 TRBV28 TGTGCCAGCAGTTCCTACTCCCCAGGGGGTTCCGCTAACTATGGCTACACCTTC CASSSYSPGGSANYGYTF
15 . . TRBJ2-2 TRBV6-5 TGTGCCAGCAGACCGCCCGGGAGTTTGGCCGGGGAGCTGTTTTTT CASRPPGSLAGELFF
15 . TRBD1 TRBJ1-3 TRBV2 TGTGCCAGCAGTATGACAGGGACTTCTGGAAACACCATATATTTT CASSMTGTSGNTIYF
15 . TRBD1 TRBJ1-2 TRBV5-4 TGTGCCAGCAGCTCAGGACAGGGAGGGAACTATGGCTACACCTTC CASSSGQGGNYGYTF
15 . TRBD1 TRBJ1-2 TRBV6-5 TGTGCCAGCAGTCCCCCGGGACAGACCTACTATGGCTACACCTTC CASSPPGQTYYGYTF
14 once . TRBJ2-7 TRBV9 TGTGCCAGCAGCGTAGGTGGAGACCGCTACGAGCAGTACTTC CASSVGGDRYEQYF
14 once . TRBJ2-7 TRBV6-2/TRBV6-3 TGTGCCAGCAGTACCTCCCTTGACTCTCACGAGCAGTACTTC CASSTSLDSHEQYF
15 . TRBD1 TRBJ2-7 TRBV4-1 TGCGCCAGCAGGTACGGGACAGGGGATTTCTACGAGCAGTACTTC CASRYGTGDFYEQYF
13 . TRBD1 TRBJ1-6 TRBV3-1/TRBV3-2 TGTGCCAGCAGCGGGACAGGGGAATCACCCCTCCACTTT CASSGTGESPLHF
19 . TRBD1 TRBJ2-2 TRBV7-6 TGTGCCAGCAGCTTAGTCGGGGGACAGGGGGCCCTGAACACCGGGGAGCTGTTTTTT CASSLVGGQGALNTGELFF
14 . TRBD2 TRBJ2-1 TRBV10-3 TGTGCCATCAGTGAGGTTAGCGGGAGGGGTGAGCAGTTCTTC CAISEVSGRGEQFF
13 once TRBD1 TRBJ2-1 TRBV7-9 TGTGCCAGCAACGACAGGGAATTGAATGAGCAGTTCTTC CASNDRELNEQFF
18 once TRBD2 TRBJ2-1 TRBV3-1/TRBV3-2 TGTGCCAGCAGCCAGACGGGACTAGCGGGAGTAGGTCGAAATGAGCAGTTCTTC CASSQTGLAGVGRNEQFF
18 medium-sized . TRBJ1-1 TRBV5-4 TGTGCCAGCAGCCATTGGGGGGAGGGCAGTAAAAGTCACACTGAAGCTTTCTTT CASSHWGEGSKSHTEAFF
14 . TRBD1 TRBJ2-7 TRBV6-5 TGTGCCAGCACCAGACAGGGAGCCAACTACGAGCAGTACTTC CASTRQGANYEQYF
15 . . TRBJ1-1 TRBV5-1 TGCGCCAGCAGCTTGGACCCGGGACAGAACACTGAAGCTTTCTTT CASSLDPGQNTEAFF
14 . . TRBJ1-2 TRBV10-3 TGTGCCATCATGTCTACAGAAACTAACTATGGCTACACCTTC CAIMSTETNYGYTF
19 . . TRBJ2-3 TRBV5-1 TGCGCCAGCAGCTTTGGAGGGGTATGGGTGACAGGGAGACAAGATACGCAGTATTTT CASSFGGVWVTGRQDTQYF
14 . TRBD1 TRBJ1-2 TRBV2 TGTGCCAGCAGTACACAGGGGGCGGTCAGGGGCTACACCTTC CASSTQGAVRGYTF
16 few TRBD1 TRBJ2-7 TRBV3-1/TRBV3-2 TGTGCCAGCAGCCAACTGGGCCAGGGACAGGGGTACGAGCAGTACTTC CASSQLGQGQGYEQYF
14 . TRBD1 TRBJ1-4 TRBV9 TGTGCCAGCAGCGTGGGACAGGGCGTGGAAAAACTGTTTTTT CASSVGQGVEKLFF
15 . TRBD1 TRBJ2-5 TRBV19 TGTGCCAGTAGTAGCCAGGGGGTGATCCAAGAGACCCAGTACTTC CASSSQGVIQETQYF